This T cell receptor (beta chain) originates from a study of identical twins. Worth noting for this clonotype: Its antigen is not identified. Relative to the germline gene, one junction end is altered; a read error may explain this.

The CDR3 extends over 17 amino acids. CDR1 is ENHRY and CDR2 is SYGVKD in the germline V gene. TCRdb passed the 5' RACE reads through MiXCR, listing each CDR3 protein once. The repertoire includes around 960,000 distinct CDR3 sequences, around 12% of them detected once, and 1.5% to 2% sits in the top ten. Findings and caveats of the study: Invariant MAIT and iNKT cells could partly confound zero-insertion analyses.

These data were likewise used in another study, on yellow fever vaccine responses in identical twins.

The chain recombines TRBV10-3 with TRBJ2-1, with 8 positions matching TRBD2. The TCR comes from a woman aged 18-29 years in good health. What was sequenced was PBMCs. The CDR3 spells CALSGGAGDLSYNEQFF. CDR3 bases: TGTGCCCTCAGTGGAGGAGCGGGAGACCTCTCCTACAATGAGCAGTTCTTC.